A single sample gave rise to the 14 T cell receptor beta chains below, sequenced in a study of blood T cell repertoires in COVID-19. Using immunoSEQ multiplex PCR, the repertoire was profiled, and TCRdb retains in-frame clones only, with some absent. The sample consists of over 40,000 clones, around 86% of them appearing once. The sequencing input was peripheral blood. These receptors all stem from a man between 60 and 70 years old with active COVID-19.

This clone appeared a single time. V gene TRBV24-1 combines with J gene TRBJ2-3; 11 nucleotides agree with TRBD2. The CDR3 is 18 amino acids. Germline V gene sequence: CDR1 KGHDR, CDR2 SFDVKD. The ends lost 0 bases at V and 5 bases at J; junction bases unmatched: 9. The CDR3, as DNA: TGTGCCACCAGTGATTTGGGTAGCGGGGGGGCCAATATAGATACGCAGTATTTT. Protein: CATSDLGSGGANIDTQYF.

J is TRBJ1-1 and V is TRBV12-3 or TRBV12-4, with D unresolved. The length of the CDR3 is 13 residues. The V and J ends lost 2 bases and 7 bases respectively, with 11 bases between them. The CDR3 DNA sequence: TGTGCCAGCAGTTTAAACAGCTTTAGTGAAGCTTTCTTT. This codes for CASSLNSFSEAFF.

The chain employs TRBV5-4 and TRBJ2-7; 8 bases fit TRBD1. The CDR3 runs to 15 residues. After removal of 0 bases from V and 3 bases from J, the junction contained 5 bases not matched to a gene. Germline CDR1 SGHNT, CDR2 YYREEE (reference sequence). CDR3 amino acids: CASSLGQGAHYEQYF. Written as DNA, the CDR3 is TGTGCCAGCAGCTTGGGGCAGGGGGCCCACTACGAGCAGTACTTC.

V and J are TRBV6-5 and TRBJ2-3; D possibly corresponds to TRBD1 (6 bases). V lost 3 bases to trimming and J lost 5 bases, with 12 bases between them. Germline CDR1 reads MNHEY; CDR2 reads SVGAGI. CDR3 length equals 14 residues. CDR3 coding DNA: TGTGCCAGCAGTTATACAGGGCAGGGAGATACGCAGTATTTT. It codes for CASSYTGQGDTQYF.

The J gene is TRBJ2-7, the V gene TRBV25-1, with D possibly being TRBD2 (5 bases). The CDR3 has 17 residues. CDR1 MGHDK and CDR2 SYGVNS come from the germline V gene. The V end lost 3 bases, the J end lost 1 base, and 19 bases lay between the germline ends. The CDR3 reads CASSDEFSFSGSYEQYF. The CDR3 coding sequence is TGTGCCAGCAGTGACGAGTTCAGTTTCTCGGGGTCCTACGAGCAGTACTTC.

Regarding this clone: Other DNA variants within this sample encode the same CDR3. This chain joins TRBV9 and TRBJ2-3; D unclear. The CDR3 has 13 amino acids. V was trimmed by 0 bases and J by 4 bases, leaving 6 bases between them. Germline V gene sequence: CDR1 SGDLS, CDR2 YYNGEE. CDR3 residues: CASSVVSADTQYF. The CDR3 DNA reads TGTGCCAGCAGCGTAGTGTCGGCAGATACGCAGTATTTT.

The CDR3 sequence is CASSPDLASYEQYF. CDR3 nucleotide sequence: TGTGCCAGTAGTCCAGACTTAGCCTCCTACGAGCAGTACTTC. This chain joins TRBV19 and TRBJ2-7; D is unclear. Germline CDR1 is LNHDA and CDR2 is SQIVND (reference sequence). The V end was cut by 5 bases, the J end by 0 bases, with 11 bases between. This CDR3 is 14 amino acids long.

A single count supports this clone. This sequence joins TRBV24-1 and TRBJ2-7; the match to TRBD1 covers 9 bases. V lost 2 bases, J lost 4 bases, and 5 bases stayed unmatched. There are 15 residues in the CDR3. Looked up from germline, CDR1 is KGHDR and CDR2 is SFDVKD. For the CDR3, the DNA is TGTGCCACCAGTGATTCACAGGGGGCTGGTTACGAGCAGTACTTC. This gives the protein CATSDSQGAGYEQYF.

The chain joins TRBV11-2 to TRBJ2-1; possible D gene TRBD2, 5 bases. The CDR3 sequence is 15 residues long. CDR1 and CDR2 (germline): SGHAT, FQNNGV. V lost 2 bases, J lost 1 base, and 9 bases lay in between. The CDR3 reads CASSLLAGSYNEQFF. CDR3 sequence (DNA): TGTGCCAGCAGCTTATTGGCGGGTTCCTACAATGAGCAGTTCTTC.

The chain has TRBV15 and TRBJ1-1, with 10 nucleotides matching TRBD1. This CDR3 region has 14 residues. Germline V gene lookup returns CDR1 LNHNV and CDR2 YYDKDF (reference sequence). Unmatched junction bases numbered 2, after V lost 3 bases and J lost 4 bases. In DNA, the CDR3 is TGTGCCACCAGCAGCGACAGGGGGCCCACTGAAGCTTTCTTT. Residues: CATSSDRGPTEAFF.

The chain links TRBV29-1 to TRBJ1-3; 7 bases map to TRBD1. Germline V CDR1 and CDR2: SQVTM, ANQGSEA. V lost 5 bases to trimming and J lost 2 bases; unmatched junction nucleotides: 6. CDR3 length: 14 amino acids. CDR3 sequence: CSVLLGTAGNTIYF. DNA for the CDR3: TGCAGCGTTTTATTGGGGACAGCTGGAAACACCATATATTTT.

This clone was detected once. This CDR3 reads CASSQDQGYTF. The CDR3 nucleotides are TGTGCCAGCAGCCAAGACCAAGGCTACACCTTC. This rearrangement joins TRBV4-2 to TRBJ1-2; D gene unclear. This CDR3 is built from 11 residues. Germline-derived CDR1 and CDR2 are LGHNA and YNFKEQ. V was shortened by 0 bases and J by 8 bases, with 4 bases between the two germline ends.

The chain couples TRBV6-5 to TRBJ2-1; the match to TRBD1 covers 10 bases. There are 15 residues in the CDR3. Germline loops: CDR1 MNHEY, CDR2 SVGAGI. Unmatched junction bases numbered 4, after V lost 2 bases and J lost 6 bases. The CDR3 bases are TGTGCCAGCAGTTACCGGGACAGGGGTTTCAATGAGCAGTTCTTC. This gives the protein CASSYRDRGFNEQFF.

This chain uses TRBV7-8 with TRBJ1-5; D is uncertain. From germline, CDR1 is SGHVS and CDR2 FQNEAQ. The V end lost 2 bases, the J end lost 3 bases, and 11 bases lay between the germline ends. This CDR3 spans 15 amino acids. The CDR3 spells CASSLSAGPNQPQHF. CDR3 in DNA: TGTGCCAGCAGCTTAAGTGCTGGCCCCAATCAGCCCCAGCATTTT.